The sequence of this T cell receptor beta chain was determined in a study of cytomegalovirus exposure and HLA in healthy donors. Study in general: A previous analysis identified more than 100 million unique TCR beta sequences derived from 180 million or so T cells. Study results and caveats: TRBV6-2, TRBV6-3 and some other V segments were excluded as indistinguishable. Later on, an analysis showed TCR association rates differing by HLA locus, with DRB1 the most and HLA-C the fewest.

V gave up 9 bases and J gave up 3 bases; unmatched junction bases: 7. CDR3 length equals 14 residues. Germline lookup yields CDR1 MNHNS and CDR2 SASEGT. This clone occurred a few times. What it binds is not known. The PCR was carried out with 60 Vbeta primers and 13 Jbeta primers. In the authors' methods: Counted up in a later analysis, unique TCR beta chains came to around 80 million, with around 12 million shared. The protocol was immunoSEQ multiplex PCR, while the TCRdb copy is restricted to in-frame clones and leaves out a portion. V and J calls and clone size are given by that table; D and trimming were obtained from the DNA. The sample lists 100,000 to 150,000 clones; around three quarters were seen once.

The chain couples TRBV6-1 to TRBJ2-7; 11 bases are a match to TRBD2. This TCR came from a woman aged 60 to 75 in good health and CMV-seropositive. The sample comprised PBMCs. CDR3 protein: CASRTSGGFYEQYF. Written as DNA, the CDR3 is TGTGCCAGTAGAACTAGCGGGGGTTTCTACGAGCAGTACTTC.